Below, 2 T cell receptor beta chains from the same sample are listed, as sequenced in a study of graft-versus-host responses after intestinal transplantation. Sequenced by immunoSEQ multiplex PCR; TCRdb stores in-frame clones only, minus some. The sample records 90,000 to 130,000 clones, 80% to 95% being singletons. No cognate antigen is known for these TCRs. The material sequenced was unstimulated CD8+ T cells sorted from spleen or lymph node cells, taken before intestinal transplant. The receptors derive from a human donor who received an intestinal transplant.

This clone has just one count. The chain carries TRBV1 and TRBJ2-7. TRBV1 is listed as a pseudogene. The CDR3 consists of 12 residues. CDR3 in DNA: TGCACCAGCAGCCAAGATATTCACGTGGAGTACTTC. It codes for CTSSQDIHVEYF.

V usage is TRBV10-3 and J usage is TRBJ2-3, with D perhaps being TRBD1 or TRBD2 (5 bases each). This CDR3 region has 13 residues. The V gene lost 7 bases and the J gene lost 1 base, with 9 bases spanning the gap. Germline V gives CDR1 ENHRY, CDR2 SYGVKD. The DNA of the CDR3 is TGTGCCATCACCGGGGCGGGCACAGATACGCAGTATTTT. This gives the protein CAITGAGTDTQYF.